This T cell receptor (beta chain) emerged from a study of vaccination and CD4 T cells after COVID-19. Study overall: Convalescent patients had positive nasal swab PCR results for SARS-CoV-2. Disease was mild in roughly nine and severe in one. The study drew post-COVID samples a median approximately 100 days after diagnosis (range 35 to 161). In the convalescent cohort, there were six males and four females, two of them Hispanic.

The germline V gene encodes CDR1 MNHEY and CDR2 SMNVEV (reference sequence). V lost 4 bases and J 0 bases, leaving 12 bases between the germline ends. The CDR3 extends over 15 amino acids. One entry per CDR3 protein, called by TCRdb with MiXCR from the PCR reads. This sample has about 18,000 distinct CDR3 sequences; 60% to 75% occur once, and the top ten carry around 1.1%. This receptor was taken from a human donor who had recovered from COVID-19. V and J are TRBV27 and TRBJ2-5, with D perhaps being TRBD1 or TRBD2 (5 bases each). Sequencing used CD4+ T cells from blood, obtained after SARS-CoV-2 vaccination. DNA of the CDR3: TGTGCCAGCAGTTCACTACAGGACTACCAAGAGACCCAGTACTTC. Protein product: CASSSLQDYQETQYF.